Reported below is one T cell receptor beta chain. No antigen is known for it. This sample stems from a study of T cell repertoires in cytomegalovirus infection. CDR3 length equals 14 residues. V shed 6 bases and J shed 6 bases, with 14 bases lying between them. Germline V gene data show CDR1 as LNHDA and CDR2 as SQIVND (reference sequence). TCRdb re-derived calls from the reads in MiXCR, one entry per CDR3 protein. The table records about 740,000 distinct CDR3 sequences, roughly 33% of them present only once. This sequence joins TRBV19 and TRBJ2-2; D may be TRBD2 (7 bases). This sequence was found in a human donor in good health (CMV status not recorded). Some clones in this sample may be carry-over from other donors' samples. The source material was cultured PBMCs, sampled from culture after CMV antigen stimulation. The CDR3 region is CASRTGRGAGELFF. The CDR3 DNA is TGTGCCAGTAGAACAGGGAGGGGAGCCGGGGAGCTGTTTTTT.